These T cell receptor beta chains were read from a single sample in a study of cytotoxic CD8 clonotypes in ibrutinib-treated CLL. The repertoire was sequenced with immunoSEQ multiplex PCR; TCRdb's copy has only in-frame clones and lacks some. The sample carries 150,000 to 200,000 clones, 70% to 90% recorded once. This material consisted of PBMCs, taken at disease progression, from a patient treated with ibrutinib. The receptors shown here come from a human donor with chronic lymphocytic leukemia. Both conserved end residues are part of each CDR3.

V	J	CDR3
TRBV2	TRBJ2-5	CASRALGGGEETQYF
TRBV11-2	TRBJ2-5	CASSHDSLTQETQYF
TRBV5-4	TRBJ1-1	CASTLLGGGTEAFF
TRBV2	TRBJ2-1	CASTSGVYNEQFF
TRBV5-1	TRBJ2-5	CASMTTGGQETQYF
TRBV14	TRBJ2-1	CASSRALVGYNEQFF
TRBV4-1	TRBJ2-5	CASSQDLRAEAGRRETQYF
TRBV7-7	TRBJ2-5	CASRPRGTAGSLETQYF
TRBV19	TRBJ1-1	CASIGPTGVNTEAFF
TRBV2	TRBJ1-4	CAGGQGDEKLFF
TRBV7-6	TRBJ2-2	CASSWGLGAVTGELFF
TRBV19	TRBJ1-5	CASEAGDYSNQPQHF
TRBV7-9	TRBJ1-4	CASSLVRQGGEKLFF
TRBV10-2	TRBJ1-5	CASSLGQRYSNQPQHF
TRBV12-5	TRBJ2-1	CASLRLGDSGGFF
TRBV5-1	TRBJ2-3	CASSLGGADTQYF
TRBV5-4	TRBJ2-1	CASSTGLAGLTYNEQFF
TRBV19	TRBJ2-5	CASSMPRGRETQYF
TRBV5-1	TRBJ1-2	CASSLRAGTTRKDGYTF
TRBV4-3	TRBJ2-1	CASSQEWPAGYLNEQFF
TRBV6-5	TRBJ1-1	CASSWGRGTEAFF
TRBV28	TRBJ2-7	CASSFLGTWEQYF